These T cell receptor beta chains were read from a single sample in a study of long-term antiretroviral therapy in people with HIV. Assay used: immunoSEQ multiplex PCR; TCRdb lists only in-frame clones, some missing. The sample has 11,000 to 15,000 clones; over 80% are singletons. Sequencing was performed on unsorted PBMCs, taken 1.8 years before starting antiretroviral therapy. Receptors originate from a woman aged 40-49 years with HIV. Each CDR3 is given with its conserved first and last residue. D genes are given only for firm matches.

J | D | V | DNA | CDR3
TRBJ2-3 | TRBD1 | TRBV7-9 | TGTGCCAGCAGCCGGGACAGGTTCTCTTCAAGCACAGATACGCAGTATTTT | CASSRDRFSSSTDTQYF
TRBJ1-2 | . | TRBV7-9 | TGTGCCAGCAGTATCGTTTTACCTAACTATGGCTACACCTTC | CASSIVLPNYGYTF
TRBJ1-1 | TRBD1 | TRBV10-3 | TGTGCCATCAGTGACTTACAGGGGGCCTGGGACACTGAAGCTTTCTTT | CAISDLQGAWDTEAFF
TRBJ2-7 | . | TRBV14 | TGTGCCAGCAGCCAAGATCTCTGGCAGTACTTC | CASSQDLWQYF
TRBJ2-5 | . | TRBV4-1 | TGCGCCAGCAGCCACAGTGCTGGTATCGAGACCCAGTACTTC | CASSHSAGIETQYF
TRBJ2-5 | . | TRBV7-9 | TGTGCCAGCAGCCCCTCTAGCATGGGATTGGCAGAGACCCAGTACTTC | CASSPSSMGLAETQYF
TRBJ2-7 | TRBD1 | TRBV10-3 | TGTGCCATCAGTGAGGACAGGGGGCTCGAGCAGTACTTC | CAISEDRGLEQYF
TRBJ2-7 | . | TRBV6-5 | TGTGCCAGCAGTTACTCGATCGGATTGGCCGAGCAGTACTTC | CASSYSIGLAEQYF
TRBJ2-6 | . | TRBV6-5 | TGTGCCAGCAGTTACAAATACGAATTTGGGGCCAACGTCCTGACTTTC | CASSYKYEFGANVLTF
TRBJ2-3 | . | TRBV2 | TGTGCCAGCAGCCTCCTTAGTGATTTGGATACGCAGTATTTT | CASSLLSDLDTQYF
TRBJ2-7 | . | TRBV27 | TGTGCCAGCAGTTTACTTGAGGGCTCAAGGAACGAGCAGTACTTC | CASSLLEGSRNEQYF
TRBJ2-7 | . | TRBV7-2 | TGTGCCAGCAGCTTATCTTGGACAGAGACTAACTCCTACGAGCAGTACTTC | CASSLSWTETNSYEQYF
TRBJ1-5 | . | TRBV27 | TGTGCCAGCAACCAAACCCTCCAGGGCAACAATCAGCCCCAGCATTTT | CASNQTLQGNNQPQHF
TRBJ2-7 | . | TRBV14 | TGTGCCAGCAGCCAAGATCGGACCGCAGACGAGCAGTACTTC | CASSQDRTADEQYF
TRBJ2-7 | . | TRBV2 | TGTGCCAGCAGTGATCCGGGGGAAAGCTCCTACGAGCAGTACTTC | CASSDPGESSYEQYF
TRBJ2-3 | TRBD2 | TRBV6-4 | TGTGCCAGCAGTGACTCTAGCGGGAGGGGTGTAGATACGCAGTATTTT | CASSDSSGRGVDTQYF
TRBJ1-2 | . | TRBV6-1 | TGTGCCAGCAGTGAGTATTCAGCTAACTATGGCTACACCTTC | CASSEYSANYGYTF